Below are 2 T cell receptor beta chains sequenced from a single sample in a study of blood T cells in healthy people across ages. Alongside a J-beta primer mix, a sample-barcoded 5' primer served in a second PCR lasting about 7 to 12 cycles. TCRdb itself ran the 5' RACE reads through MiXCR, one entry per CDR3 protein. The sample has under 2,000,000 distinct CDR3 sequences, 49% seen once; the top ten hold 2.1%. The sample was blood. The receptors come from a woman aged 40 to 55 in good health.

This sequence joins TRBV5-1 and TRBJ2-1, with a weak D call TRBD1 (5 bases). Trimming shortened V by 2 bases and J by 0 bases, and 9 bases separated the two germline ends. Germline V lookup: CDR1 SGHRS, CDR2 YFSETQ. The CDR3 contains 15 residues. The CDR3 here is CASSFDSSSYNEQFF. In DNA form, the CDR3 reads TGCGCCAGCAGCTTCGACAGCAGCTCCTACAATGAGCAGTTCTTC. The variable domain in full, completed from reference TRBV5-1 and TRBJ2-1, reads KAGVTQTPRYLIKTRGQQVTLSCSPISGHRSVSWYQQTPGQGLQFLFEYFSETQRNKGNFPGRFSGRQFSNSRSEMNVSTLELGDSALYLCASSFDSSSYNEQFFGPGTRLTVL.

The J gene is TRBJ2-7, the V gene TRBV19, with D possibly TRBD1 on 6 matching bases. V gave up 6 bases and J gave up 1 base, with 13 bases separating them. This CDR3 contains 14 residues. The germline V gene encodes CDR1 LNHDA and CDR2 SQIVND (reference sequence). The CDR3: CASSRWTDSYEQYF. CDR3 in DNA: TGTGCCAGTAGCCGCTGGACAGATTCCTACGAGCAGTACTTC.